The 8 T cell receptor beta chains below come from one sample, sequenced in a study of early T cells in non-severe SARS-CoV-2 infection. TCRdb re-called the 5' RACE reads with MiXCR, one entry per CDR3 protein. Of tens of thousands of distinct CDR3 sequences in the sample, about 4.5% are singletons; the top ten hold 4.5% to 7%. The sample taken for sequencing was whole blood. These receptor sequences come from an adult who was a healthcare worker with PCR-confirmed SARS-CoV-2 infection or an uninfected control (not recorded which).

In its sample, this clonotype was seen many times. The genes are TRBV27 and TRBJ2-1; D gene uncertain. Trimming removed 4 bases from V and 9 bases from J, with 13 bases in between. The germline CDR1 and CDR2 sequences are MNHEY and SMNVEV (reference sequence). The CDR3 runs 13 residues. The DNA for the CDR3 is TGTGCCAGCAGTTACGGGCAGCTAGGTGAGCAGTTCTTC. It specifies CASSYGQLGEQFF.

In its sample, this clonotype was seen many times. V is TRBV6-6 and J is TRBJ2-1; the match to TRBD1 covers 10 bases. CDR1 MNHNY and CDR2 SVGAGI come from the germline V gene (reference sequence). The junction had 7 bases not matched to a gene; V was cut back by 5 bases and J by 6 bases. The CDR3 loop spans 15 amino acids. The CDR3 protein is CASSRDRGESNEQFF. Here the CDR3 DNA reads TGTGCCAGCAGTAGGGACAGGGGAGAATCCAATGAGCAGTTCTTC.

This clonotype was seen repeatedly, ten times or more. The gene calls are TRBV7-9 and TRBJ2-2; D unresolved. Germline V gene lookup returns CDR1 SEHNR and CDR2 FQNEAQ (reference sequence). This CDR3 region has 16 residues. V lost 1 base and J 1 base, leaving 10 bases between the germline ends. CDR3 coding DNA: TGTGCCAGCAGCTTAGGTGGTCAGGAGAACACCGGGGAGCTGTTTTTT. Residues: CASSLGGQENTGELFF.

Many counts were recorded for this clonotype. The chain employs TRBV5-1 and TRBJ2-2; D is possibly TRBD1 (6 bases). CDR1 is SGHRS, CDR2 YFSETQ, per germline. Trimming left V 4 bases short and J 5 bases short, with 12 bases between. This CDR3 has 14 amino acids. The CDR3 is CASSGEGGTGELFF. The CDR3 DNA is TGCGCCAGCAGCGGAGAAGGGGGAACCGGGGAGCTGTTTTTT.

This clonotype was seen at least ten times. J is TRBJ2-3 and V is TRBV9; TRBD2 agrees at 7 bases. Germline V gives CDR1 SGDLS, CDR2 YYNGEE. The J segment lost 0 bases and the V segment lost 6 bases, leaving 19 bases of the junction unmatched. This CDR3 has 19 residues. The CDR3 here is CASTPSGASGSQSTDTQYF. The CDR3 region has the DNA TGTGCCAGCACCCCCAGTGGGGCTAGCGGATCCCAAAGCACAGATACGCAGTATTTT.

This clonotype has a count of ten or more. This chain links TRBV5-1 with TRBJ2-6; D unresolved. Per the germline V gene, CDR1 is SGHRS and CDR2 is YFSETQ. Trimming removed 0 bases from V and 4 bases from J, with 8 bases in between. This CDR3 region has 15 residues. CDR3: CASSLVGSGANVLTF. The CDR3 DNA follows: TGCGCCAGCAGCTTGGTCGGGTCCGGGGCCAACGTCCTGACTTTC.

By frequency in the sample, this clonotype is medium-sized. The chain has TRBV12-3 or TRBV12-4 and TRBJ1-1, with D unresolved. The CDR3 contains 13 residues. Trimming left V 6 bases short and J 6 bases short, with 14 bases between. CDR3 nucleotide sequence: TGTGCCAGCAGGGACCAGGTAGCCCCTGAAGCTTTCTTT. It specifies CASRDQVAPEAFF.

The CDR3 protein is CASSPGTRAYNEQFF. CDR3 DNA sequence: TGTGCCAGCAGCCCCGGGACCAGAGCCTACAATGAGCAGTTCTTC. The V call is TRBV5-6, the J call TRBJ2-1, with D perhaps matching TRBD1 or TRBD2 (5 bases each). This CDR3 has 15 amino acids. Germline V lookup: CDR1 SGHDT, CDR2 YYEEEE. The ends were cut back, 4 bases at V and 2 bases at J, with 13 bases in the middle.